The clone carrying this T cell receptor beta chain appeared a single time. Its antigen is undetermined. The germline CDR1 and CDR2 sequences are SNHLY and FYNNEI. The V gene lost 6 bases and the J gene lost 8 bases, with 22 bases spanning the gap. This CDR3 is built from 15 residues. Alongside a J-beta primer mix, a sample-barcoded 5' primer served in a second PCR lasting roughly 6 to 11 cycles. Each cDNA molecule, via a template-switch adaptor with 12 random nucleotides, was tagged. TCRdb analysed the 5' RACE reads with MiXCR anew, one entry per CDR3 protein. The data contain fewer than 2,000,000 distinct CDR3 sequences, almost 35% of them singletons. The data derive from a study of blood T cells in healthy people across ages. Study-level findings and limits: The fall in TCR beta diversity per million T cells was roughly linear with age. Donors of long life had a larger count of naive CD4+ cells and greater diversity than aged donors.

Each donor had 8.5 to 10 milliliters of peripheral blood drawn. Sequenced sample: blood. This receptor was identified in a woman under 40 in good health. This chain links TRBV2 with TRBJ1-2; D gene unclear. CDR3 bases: TGTGCCAGCAGACCCGATCGACAAGGCAAAAGAGGCTACACCTTC. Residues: CASRPDRQGKRGYTF. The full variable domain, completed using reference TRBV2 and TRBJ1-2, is EPEVTQTPSHQVTQMGQEVILRCVPISNHLYFYWYRQILGQKVEFLVSFYNNEISEKSEIFDDQFSVERPDGSNFTLKIRSTKLEDSAMYFCASRPDRQGKRGYTFGSGTRLTVV.